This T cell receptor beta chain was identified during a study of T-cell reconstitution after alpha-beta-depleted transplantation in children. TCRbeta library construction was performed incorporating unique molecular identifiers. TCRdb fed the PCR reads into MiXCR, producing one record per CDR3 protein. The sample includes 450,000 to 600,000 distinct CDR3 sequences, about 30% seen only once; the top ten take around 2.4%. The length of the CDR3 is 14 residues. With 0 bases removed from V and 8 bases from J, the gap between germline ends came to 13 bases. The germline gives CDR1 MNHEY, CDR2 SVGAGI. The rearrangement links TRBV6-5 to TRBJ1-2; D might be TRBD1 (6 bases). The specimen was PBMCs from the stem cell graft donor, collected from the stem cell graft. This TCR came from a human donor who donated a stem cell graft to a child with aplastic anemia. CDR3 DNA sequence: TGTGCCAGCAGTTACTCGTCAGGGGCGCGGGGCTACACCTTC. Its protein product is CASSYSSGARGYTF.